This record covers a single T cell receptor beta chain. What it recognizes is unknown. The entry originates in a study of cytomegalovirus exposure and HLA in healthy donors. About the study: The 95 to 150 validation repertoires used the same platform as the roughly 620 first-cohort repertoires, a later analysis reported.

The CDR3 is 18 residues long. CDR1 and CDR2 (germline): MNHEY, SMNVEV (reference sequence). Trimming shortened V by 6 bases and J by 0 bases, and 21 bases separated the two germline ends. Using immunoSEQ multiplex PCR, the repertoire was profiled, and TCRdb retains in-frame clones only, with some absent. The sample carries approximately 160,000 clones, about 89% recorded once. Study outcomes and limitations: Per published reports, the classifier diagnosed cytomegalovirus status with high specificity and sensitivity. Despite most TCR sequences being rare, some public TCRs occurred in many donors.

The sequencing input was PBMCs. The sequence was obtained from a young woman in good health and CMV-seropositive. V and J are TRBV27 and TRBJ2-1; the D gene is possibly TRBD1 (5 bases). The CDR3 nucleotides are TGTGCCAGCAGCCTGGAAGCCCCGACAGCGAGCTCCTACAATGAGCAGTTCTTC. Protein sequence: CASSLEAPTASSYNEQFF.